This TCR beta chain was documented in a study of OX40 agonist ivuxolimab in advanced cancers. Overall study results and limits: At 0.1 to 3.0 mg/kg, clonal expansion of CD4+ and CD8+ blood T cells had occurred by week 6.

Clones were read by immunoSEQ multiplex PCR, and TCRdb kept only the in-frame ones, dropping some. Of 40,000 or so clones listed, about nine tenths are singletons. On this clone itself: The antigen is unknown.

V dropped 10 bases and J dropped 7 bases, with 16 bases sitting between them. This CDR3 comprises 12 residues. Germline CDR1 and CDR2: MDHEN and SYDVKM. The source of this sequence is an adult with an advanced solid tumor such as melanoma, head and neck, liver or kidney cancer. This chain uses TRBV28 with TRBJ2-5; perhaps D is TRBD1 or TRBD2 (5 bases each). The material sequenced was CD4+ or CD8+ T cells sorted from blood, taken in a trial of the OX40 agonist ivuxolimab. The chain's CDR3 is CANQGRGGTQYF. The DNA of the CDR3 is TGTGCCAACCAGGGTCGTGGGGGGACCCAGTACTTC.